One and the same sample provided the 26 T cell receptor beta chains below, sequenced in a study of blood T cells in healthy people across ages. A second PCR, run for about 7 to 11 cycles, used a sample-barcoded 5' primer plus a J-beta primer mix. TCRdb ran MiXCR on the 5' RACE reads and lists one entry per CDR3 protein. Among about 1,400,000 distinct CDR3 sequences listed, 55% to 75% were seen once. The specimen was blood. The receptor source for this set is a man between 18 and 35 years old in good health.

This clonotype has a handful of counts. The V gene is TRBV7-2, the J gene TRBJ2-3; D not certain. CDR3 length equals 15 residues. With 1 base removed from V and 5 bases from J, the gap between germline ends came to 13 bases. From germline, CDR1 is SGHTA and CDR2 FQGNSA. CDR3 in amino acids: CASSLGGNWRDTQYF. The CDR3 nucleotides read TGTGCCAGCAGCTTAGGGGGAAATTGGCGAGATACGCAGTATTTT.

This clonotype was counted a few times. This chain connects TRBV9 to TRBJ2-3; D is unclear. V was trimmed by 8 bases and J by 2 bases, leaving 12 bases between them. The CDR3 contains 13 residues. Per the germline V gene, CDR1 is SGDLS and CDR2 is YYNGEE. In DNA form, the CDR3 reads TGTGCCAGTCACCGTTTGGTCACAGATACGCAGTATTTT. Amino acids: CASHRLVTDTQYF.

In regard to this clonotype: This clone may be a read error of a much larger clone one base away. The chain links TRBV20-1 to TRBJ2-5, with 13 bases matching TRBD2. The end of the DNA aligns better with TRBJ2-7, so the J call may be wrong. The germline V gene has CDR1 DFQATT and CDR2 SNEGSKA (reference sequence). CDR3 length: 14 residues. CDR3 nucleotides: TGCAGTGTCCCACTAGCGGGGGGGCCCAGCGAGCAGTACTTC. It is translated as CSVPLAGGPSEQYF.

The chain links TRBV9 to TRBJ1-2; 7 nucleotides match TRBD1. V shed 3 bases, J shed 4 bases, and the junction held 9 bases outside the gene matches. Germline CDR1 reads SGDLS; CDR2 reads YYNGEE. The CDR3 has 15 amino acids. In DNA form, the CDR3 reads TGTGCCAGCAGCGCATCAAGACAGGGTAGCTATGGCTACACCTTC. The encoded protein is CASSASRQGSYGYTF.

This chain connects TRBV6-1 to TRBJ2-7; maybe TRBD2 (5 bases). Trimming stripped 6 bases from V and 2 bases from J, with 26 bases between. This CDR3 has 18 residues. CDR1 is MNHNS and CDR2 is SASEGT in the germline V gene. CDR3 amino acids: CASSLSMETGVNTYEQYF. The CDR3 DNA sequence: TGTGCCAGCAGCCTATCTATGGAAACCGGGGTGAACACCTACGAGCAGTACTTC.

The table lists this clonotype with a few counts. This sequence joins TRBV10-3 and TRBJ2-5, with D tentatively TRBD1 or TRBD2 (5 bases each). V lost 6 bases and J 8 bases, leaving 13 bases between the germline ends. CDR3 size: 12 residues. The germline gives CDR1 ENHRY, CDR2 SYGVKD. Written as DNA, the CDR3 is TGTGCCATCAGCGGGGCCCGTCAAACCCAGTACTTC. This gives the protein CAISGARQTQYF.

The rearrangement links TRBV20-1 to TRBJ2-3, with a possible D match to TRBD2 (6 bases). Germline V gives CDR1 DFQATT, CDR2 SNEGSKA (reference sequence). This CDR3 is 12 amino acids long. The V end was cut by 2 bases, the J end by 4 bases, with 7 bases between. CDR3 loop: CSARLAPDTQYF. The CDR3 DNA follows: TGCAGTGCTAGACTAGCGCCAGATACGCAGTATTTT.

This clonotype has just one count. The gene calls are TRBV13 and TRBJ2-1, with D possibly TRBD2 on 5 matching bases. Germline V gene lookup returns CDR1 PRHDT and CDR2 FYEKMQ (reference sequence). Trimming removed 1 base from V and 4 bases from J, with 8 bases in between. The CDR3 loop spans 14 amino acids. The CDR3 here is CASSLVTGYNEQFF. CDR3 DNA: TGTGCCAGCAGCTTAGTGACGGGGTACAATGAGCAGTTCTTC.

V gene TRBV18 combines with J gene TRBJ2-7, with 7 bases fitting TRBD1. The CDR3 runs 15 residues. CDR1 and CDR2 (germline): KGHSH, LQKENI. The ends lost 2 bases at V and 0 bases at J; junction bases unmatched: 4. The CDR3 nucleotides are TGTGCCAGCTCACCAATGGGACAGAACTCCTACGAGCAGTACTTC. Amino acid sequence: CASSPMGQNSYEQYF.

Only a few counts were recorded for this clonotype. The chain employs TRBV6-7 and TRBJ2-1, with D possibly being TRBD1 (7 bases). TRBV6-7 is reported as an ORF; its role is uncertain. The CDR3 consists of 12 residues. V dropped 6 bases and J dropped 9 bases, with 12 bases sitting between them. CDR3 in amino acids: CASRRQGGEQFF. The CDR3 DNA follows: TGTGCCAGCAGGCGACAGGGAGGTGAGCAGTTCTTC.

This clonotype was counted between two and nine times. The junction differs from germline at one of its ends, possibly a read error. The CDR3 nucleotides read TGTGCCAGCAGCATTACGGACTCCTTCAATGAGCAGTTCTTC. Translated: CASSITDSFNEQFF. This chain links TRBV27 with TRBJ2-1, with D possibly matching TRBD2 (5 bases). Looked up from germline, CDR1 is MNHEY and CDR2 is SMNVEV (reference sequence). This CDR3 has 14 residues.

The V and J genes are TRBV28 and TRBJ2-7; the match to TRBD1 covers 7 bases. Germline CDR1 MDHEN, CDR2 SYDVKM. The ends lost 3 bases at V and 4 bases at J; junction bases unmatched: 6. This CDR3 is 14 amino acids long. The CDR3 is CASSFPQGRYEQYF. CDR3 coding DNA: TGTGCCAGCAGTTTCCCACAGGGGCGGTACGAGCAGTACTTC. The full variable domain, rest sourced from reference TRBV28 and TRBJ2-7, is DVKVTQSSRYLVKRTGEKVFLECVQDMDHENMFWYRQDPGLGLRLIYFSYDVKMKEKGDIPEGYSVSREKKERFSLILESASTNQTSMYLCASSFPQGRYEQYFGPGTRLTVT.

The chain joins TRBV11-2 to TRBJ1-2, with D uncertain. The CDR3 is 13 residues long. Germline V gives CDR1 SGHAT, CDR2 FQNNGV. V was trimmed by 5 bases and J by 4 bases, leaving 11 bases between them. The CDR3 DNA is TGTGCCAGCAGCCCCCCGGAACTCTATGGCTACACCTTC. This translates into CASSPPELYGYTF.

This chain connects TRBV5-1 to TRBJ2-6, with a tentative D call TRBD2 (6 bases). Germline V gene sequence: CDR1 SGHRS, CDR2 YFSETQ. The CDR3 extends over 18 amino acids. Trimming took 0 bases from V and 0 from J, leaving 13 bases between them. CDR3 nucleotides: TGCGCCAGCAGCTTGGCGGGAGTAAGGACCTCTGGGGCCAACGTCCTGACTTTC. Its translation is CASSLAGVRTSGANVLTF.

The chain recombines TRBV29-1 with TRBJ2-1, with 9 positions matching TRBD2. The V gene's germline CDR1 is SQVTM and CDR2 ANQGSEA. J was trimmed by 6 bases and V by 7 bases; bases with no gene match: 13. CDR3 size: 15 residues. The CDR3 coding sequence is TGCAGCGCGCCATTACTAGCGCGGGAGGGCAATGAGCAGTTCTTC. Protein product: CSAPLLAREGNEQFF.

V is TRBV12-3 or TRBV12-4 and J is TRBJ2-3; 14 bases fit TRBD2. This CDR3 has 18 amino acids. The ends lost 6 bases at V and 2 bases at J; junction bases unmatched: 10. This chain's CDR3 is CASRPGLAGEWSTDTQYF. The CDR3, as DNA: TGTGCCAGCAGGCCGGGACTAGCGGGGGAATGGTCCACAGATACGCAGTATTTT.

The V and J genes are TRBV5-1 and TRBJ2-7; the D call may be TRBD1 or TRBD2 (6 bases each). CDR3 size: 14 residues. Germline lookup yields CDR1 SGHRS and CDR2 YFSETQ. Trimming stripped 1 base from V and 2 bases from J, with 10 bases between. In nucleotides, the CDR3 is TGCGCCAGCAGCTTGTCCCGGGGGCCCTACGAGCAGTACTTC. Its protein is CASSLSRGPYEQYF.

The chain carries TRBV4-1 and TRBJ2-3, with 7 bases aligning to TRBD2. Germline-derived CDR1 and CDR2 are MGHRA and YSYEKL. The junction had 15 bases not matched to a gene; V was cut back by 0 bases and J by 6 bases. This CDR3 has 18 amino acids. In DNA, the CDR3 is TGCGCCAGCAGCCAAGACCAGCTTCCCTACCGGGGGGAGGATACGCAGTATTTT. Translating gives CASSQDQLPYRGEDTQYF.

The rearrangement links TRBV29-1 to TRBJ2-2, with 7 bases that match TRBD2. The CDR3 is made up of 13 amino acids. Germline CDR1 reads SQVTM; CDR2 reads ANQGSEA. The ends lost 5 bases at V and 3 bases at J; junction bases unmatched: 3. In DNA form, the CDR3 reads TGCAGCGTTAACCGGGGGGACACCGGGGAGCTGTTTTTT. Translation gives CSVNRGDTGELFF.

This clonotype occurred a few times. The chain combines TRBV27 with TRBJ1-2; tentatively, D is TRBD1 (6 bases). Trimming took off 0 bases at V and 7 bases at J, with 12 bases between the two ends. The CDR3 is 14 residues long. Germline CDR1 reads MNHEY; CDR2 reads SMNVEV (reference sequence). Here the CDR3 DNA reads TGTGCCAGCAGTTTATCAACAGGGTCGAGTGGCTACACCTTC. Translating it yields CASSLSTGSSGYTF.

This clonotype has just a few counts. The V gene is TRBV10-3, the J gene TRBJ2-7, with 9 bases fitting TRBD2. The length of the CDR3 is 15 residues. Germline values: CDR1 ENHRY, CDR2 SYGVKD. Unmatched junction bases numbered 10, after V lost 3 bases and J lost 7 bases. CDR3 amino acids: CAISDAGGLSDEQYF. CDR3 coding DNA: TGTGCCATCAGTGACGCGGGAGGGTTAAGTGATGAGCAGTACTTC.

The chain couples TRBV12-3 or TRBV12-4 to TRBJ1-1; a possible D gene is TRBD1 (5 bases). Trimming removed 5 bases at V and 1 base at J, with 11 bases between. CDR3 length: 14 amino acids. The CDR3 spells CASSAPGQNTEAFF. The CDR3 nucleotides are TGTGCCAGCAGTGCCCCGGGGCAGAACACTGAAGCTTTCTTT.

The chain combines TRBV7-2 with TRBJ1-6; D is undetermined. Deletions cut 5 bases from V and 7 bases from J, with 15 bases between. The CDR3 runs to 15 residues. CDR1 and CDR2 from the germline V gene are SGHTA and FQGNSA. The CDR3 bases are TGTGCCAGCAGCCTTAACGGGTTCGGAAATTCACCCCTCCACTTT. Encoded protein: CASSLNGFGNSPLHF.

The chain joins TRBV18 to TRBJ2-3; 8 nucleotides align to TRBD1. J was trimmed by 2 bases and V by 0 bases; bases with no gene match: 10. Germline lookup yields CDR1 KGHSH and CDR2 LQKENI. There are 18 residues in the CDR3. CDR3 in amino acids: CASSPPGQAVGFTDTQYF. CDR3 nucleotides: TGTGCCAGCTCACCACCGGGACAGGCGGTTGGATTCACAGATACGCAGTATTTT.

V and J are TRBV5-6 and TRBJ1-2; possible D gene TRBD1, 5 bases. CDR1 and CDR2 from the germline V gene are SGHDT and YYEEEE. The CDR3 loop spans 12 amino acids. V was clipped by 2 bases and J by 9 bases, with 11 bases between them. The CDR3 sequence: CASSFKGLSYTF. CDR3 DNA: TGTGCCAGCAGCTTCAAGGGACTGAGCTACACCTTC.

The genes are TRBV28 and TRBJ1-1; D not certain. The germline V gene encodes CDR1 MDHEN and CDR2 SYDVKM. The CDR3 spans 14 residues. V shed 2 bases and J shed 0 bases, with 7 bases lying between them. The CDR3 loop is CASSLPTVNTEAFF. The DNA for the CDR3 is TGTGCCAGCAGTTTACCGACGGTGAACACTGAAGCTTTCTTT. The full variable domain, completed using reference TRBV28 and TRBJ1-1, is DVKVTQSSRYLVKRTGEKVFLECVQDMDHENMFWYRQDPGLGLRLIYFSYDVKMKEKGDIPEGYSVSREKKERFSLILESASTNQTSMYLCASSLPTVNTEAFFGQGTRLTVV.